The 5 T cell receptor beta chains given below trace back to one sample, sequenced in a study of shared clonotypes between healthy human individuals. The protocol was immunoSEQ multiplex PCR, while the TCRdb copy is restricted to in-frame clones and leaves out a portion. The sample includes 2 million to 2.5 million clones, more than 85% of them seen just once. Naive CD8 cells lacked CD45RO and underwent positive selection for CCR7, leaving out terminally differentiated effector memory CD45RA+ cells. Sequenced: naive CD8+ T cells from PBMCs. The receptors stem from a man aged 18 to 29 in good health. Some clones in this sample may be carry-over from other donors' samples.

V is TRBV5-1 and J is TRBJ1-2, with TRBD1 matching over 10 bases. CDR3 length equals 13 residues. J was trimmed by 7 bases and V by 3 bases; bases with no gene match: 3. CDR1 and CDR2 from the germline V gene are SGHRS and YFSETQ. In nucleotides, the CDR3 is TGCGCCAGCAGCTCCGGGACAGGGGTTGGCTACACCTTC. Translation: CASSSGTGVGYTF.

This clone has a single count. CDR3 DNA sequence: TGTGCCAGCAGCTTTACTAGCGGGCCTAATTCCTACAATGAGCAGTTCTTC. Its protein product is CASSFTSGPNSYNEQFF. The V call is TRBV7-3, the J call TRBJ2-1; 9 nucleotides match TRBD2. The germline CDR1 and CDR2 sequences are SGHTA and FQGTGA. The CDR3 sequence is 17 residues long. V lost 3 bases and J lost 1; bases outside the gene matches: 7.

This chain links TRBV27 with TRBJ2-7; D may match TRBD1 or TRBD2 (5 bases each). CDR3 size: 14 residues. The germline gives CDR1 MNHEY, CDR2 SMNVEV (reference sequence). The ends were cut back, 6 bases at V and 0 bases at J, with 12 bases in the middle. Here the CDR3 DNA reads TGTGCCAGCAGACCACGGGACGGCTCCTACGAGCAGTACTTC. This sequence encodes CASRPRDGSYEQYF.

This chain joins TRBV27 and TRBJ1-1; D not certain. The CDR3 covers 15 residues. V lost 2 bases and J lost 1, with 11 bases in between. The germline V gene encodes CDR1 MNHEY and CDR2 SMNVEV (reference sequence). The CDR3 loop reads CASSLIFLQNTEAFF. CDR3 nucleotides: TGTGCCAGCAGTTTAATCTTCCTACAGAACACTGAAGCTTTCTTT.

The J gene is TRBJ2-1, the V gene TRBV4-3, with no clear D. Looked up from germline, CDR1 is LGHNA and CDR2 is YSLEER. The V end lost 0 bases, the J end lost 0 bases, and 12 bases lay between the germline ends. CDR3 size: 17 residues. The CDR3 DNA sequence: TGCGCCAGCAGCCAAGATGGGCAAGTGAGCTCCTACAATGAGCAGTTCTTC. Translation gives CASSQDGQVSSYNEQFF.